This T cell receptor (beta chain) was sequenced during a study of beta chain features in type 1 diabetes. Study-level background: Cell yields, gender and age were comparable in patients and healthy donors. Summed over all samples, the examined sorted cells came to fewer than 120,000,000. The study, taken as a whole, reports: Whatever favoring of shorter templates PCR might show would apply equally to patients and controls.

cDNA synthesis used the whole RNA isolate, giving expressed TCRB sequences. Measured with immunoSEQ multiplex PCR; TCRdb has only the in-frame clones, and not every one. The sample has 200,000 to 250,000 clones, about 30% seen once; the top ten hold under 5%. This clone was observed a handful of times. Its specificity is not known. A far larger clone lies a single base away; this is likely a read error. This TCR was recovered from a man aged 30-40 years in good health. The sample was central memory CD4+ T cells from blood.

The CDR3 loop is CASSQGNYGYTF. CDR3 DNA: TGTGCCAGCAGCCAGGGGAACTATGGCTACACCTTC. The gene calls are TRBV4-2 and TRBJ1-2; D uncertain. The CDR3 runs 12 residues. V was pared by 3 bases and J by 2 bases, with 4 bases between. The V gene's germline CDR1 is LGHNA and CDR2 YNFKEQ.